This TCR beta chain was recorded in a study of CD8+ T cells in alopecia areata. Study conclusions and caveats: Affected scalp, especially in alopecia totalis/universalis, had a higher clonality than normal scalp did.

On this clone itself: The antigen is unknown.

The length of the CDR3 is 13 residues. V shed 4 bases and J shed 0 bases, with 7 bases lying between them. Germline lookup yields CDR1 MNHEY and CDR2 SVGAGI. Extracted from the samples, RNA was reverse transcribed into cDNA to serve as the sequencing template. Here immunoSEQ multiplex PCR was the method, and the copy in TCRdb shows in-frame clones only, minus some. The sample shows 190,000 or so clones, about 60% of them seen only once. Described treatment: oral pan-JAK inhibitor, 5-10 mg twice daily. The sample was CD8+ T cells sorted from blood, taken at week 24, from a patient treated with tofacitinib. The TCR comes from a human donor with alopecia areata. This rearrangement joins TRBV6-5 to TRBJ2-7, with D hard to call. CDR3 sequence: CASSFTSSYEQYF. In nucleotides, the CDR3 is TGTGCCAGCAGTTTCACGAGCTCCTACGAGCAGTACTTC.